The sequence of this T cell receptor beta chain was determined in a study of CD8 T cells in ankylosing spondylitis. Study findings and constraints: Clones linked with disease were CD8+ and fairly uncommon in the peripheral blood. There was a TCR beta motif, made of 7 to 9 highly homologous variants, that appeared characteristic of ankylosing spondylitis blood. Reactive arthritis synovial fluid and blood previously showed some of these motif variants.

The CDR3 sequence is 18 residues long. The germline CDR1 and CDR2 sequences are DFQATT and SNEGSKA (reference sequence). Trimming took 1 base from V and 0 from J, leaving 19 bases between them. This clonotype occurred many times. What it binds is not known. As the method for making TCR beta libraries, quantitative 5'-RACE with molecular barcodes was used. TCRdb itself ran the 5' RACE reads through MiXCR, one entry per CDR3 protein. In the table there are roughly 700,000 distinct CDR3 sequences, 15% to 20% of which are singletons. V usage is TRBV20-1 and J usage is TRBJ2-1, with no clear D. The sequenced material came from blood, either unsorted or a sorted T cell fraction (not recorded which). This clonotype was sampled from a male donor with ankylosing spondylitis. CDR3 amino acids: CSARGGRAVISSYNEQFF. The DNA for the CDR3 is TGCAGTGCTAGAGGGGGTCGGGCGGTAATTAGCTCCTACAATGAGCAGTTCTTC.